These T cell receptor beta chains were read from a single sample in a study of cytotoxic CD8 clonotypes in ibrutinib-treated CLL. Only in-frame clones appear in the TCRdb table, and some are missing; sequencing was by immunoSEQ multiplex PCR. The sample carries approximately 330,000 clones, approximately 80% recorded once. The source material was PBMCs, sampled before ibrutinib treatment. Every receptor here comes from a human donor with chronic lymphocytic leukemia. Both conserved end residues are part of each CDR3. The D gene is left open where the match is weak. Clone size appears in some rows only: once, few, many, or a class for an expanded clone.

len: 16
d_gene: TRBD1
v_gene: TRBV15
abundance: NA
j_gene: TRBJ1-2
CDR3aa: CATSRSLTGVDYGYTF
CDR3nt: TGTGCCACCAGCAGATCCCTTACAGGGGTTGACTATGGCTACACCTTC

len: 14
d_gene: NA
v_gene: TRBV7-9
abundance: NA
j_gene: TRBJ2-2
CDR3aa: CASSTQGGGGELFF
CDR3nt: TGTGCCAGCAGCACCCAAGGGGGAGGCGGGGAGCTGTTTTTT

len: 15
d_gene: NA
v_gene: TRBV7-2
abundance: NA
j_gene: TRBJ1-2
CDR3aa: CASSYGRRVPYGYTF
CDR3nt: TGTGCCAGCAGCTACGGGAGACGGGTCCCCTATGGCTACACCTTC

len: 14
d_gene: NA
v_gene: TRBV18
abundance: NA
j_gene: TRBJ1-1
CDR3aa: CASSPNGGNTEAFF
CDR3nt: TGTGCCAGCTCACCGAACGGCGGGAACACTGAAGCTTTCTTT

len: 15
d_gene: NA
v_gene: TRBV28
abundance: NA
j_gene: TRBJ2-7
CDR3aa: CASSPPNRVGYEQYF
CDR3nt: TGTGCCAGCAGTCCTCCAAACAGGGTTGGCTACGAGCAGTACTTC

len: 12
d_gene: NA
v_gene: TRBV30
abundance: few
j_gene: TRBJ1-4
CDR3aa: CAWSVVGEKLFF
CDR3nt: TGTGCCTGGAGTGTAGTGGGTGAAAAACTGTTTTTT

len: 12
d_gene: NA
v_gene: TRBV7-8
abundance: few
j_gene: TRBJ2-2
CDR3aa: CASSSNTGELFF
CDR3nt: TGTGCCAGCAGCTCCAACACCGGGGAGCTGTTTTTT

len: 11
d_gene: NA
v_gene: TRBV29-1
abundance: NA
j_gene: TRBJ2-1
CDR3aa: CSAFDYNEQFF
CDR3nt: TGCAGCGCCTTCGATTACAATGAGCAGTTCTTC

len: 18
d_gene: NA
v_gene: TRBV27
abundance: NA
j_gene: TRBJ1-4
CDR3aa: CASSFGRPGAGYNEKLFF
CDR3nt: TGTGCCAGCAGTTTCGGTCGGCCAGGGGCCGGCTATAATGAAAAACTGTTTTTT

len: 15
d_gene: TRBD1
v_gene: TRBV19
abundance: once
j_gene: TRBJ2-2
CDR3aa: CATQRGTANTGELFF
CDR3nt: TGTGCCACGCAGCGAGGGACAGCGAACACCGGGGAGCTGTTTTTT

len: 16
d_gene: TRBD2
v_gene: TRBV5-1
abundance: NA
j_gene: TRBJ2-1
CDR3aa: CASSLELREGLEEQFF
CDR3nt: TGCGCCAGCAGCTTGGAGTTGCGGGAGGGCCTAGAGGAGCAGTTCTTC

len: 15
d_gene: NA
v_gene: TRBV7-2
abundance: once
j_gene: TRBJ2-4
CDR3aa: CASSTPQGAKNIQYF
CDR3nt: TGTGCCAGCAGCACGCCACAGGGTGCCAAAAACATTCAGTACTTC

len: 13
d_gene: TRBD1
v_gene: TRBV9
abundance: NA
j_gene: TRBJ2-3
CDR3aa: CASGTGQGDTQYF
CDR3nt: TGTGCCAGCGGGACAGGGCAGGGAGATACGCAGTATTTT

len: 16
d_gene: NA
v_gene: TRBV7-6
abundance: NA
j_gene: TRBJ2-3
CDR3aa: CASSLRPGASTDTQYF
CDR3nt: TGTGCCAGCAGCTTACGTCCCGGGGCCAGCACAGATACGCAGTATTTT